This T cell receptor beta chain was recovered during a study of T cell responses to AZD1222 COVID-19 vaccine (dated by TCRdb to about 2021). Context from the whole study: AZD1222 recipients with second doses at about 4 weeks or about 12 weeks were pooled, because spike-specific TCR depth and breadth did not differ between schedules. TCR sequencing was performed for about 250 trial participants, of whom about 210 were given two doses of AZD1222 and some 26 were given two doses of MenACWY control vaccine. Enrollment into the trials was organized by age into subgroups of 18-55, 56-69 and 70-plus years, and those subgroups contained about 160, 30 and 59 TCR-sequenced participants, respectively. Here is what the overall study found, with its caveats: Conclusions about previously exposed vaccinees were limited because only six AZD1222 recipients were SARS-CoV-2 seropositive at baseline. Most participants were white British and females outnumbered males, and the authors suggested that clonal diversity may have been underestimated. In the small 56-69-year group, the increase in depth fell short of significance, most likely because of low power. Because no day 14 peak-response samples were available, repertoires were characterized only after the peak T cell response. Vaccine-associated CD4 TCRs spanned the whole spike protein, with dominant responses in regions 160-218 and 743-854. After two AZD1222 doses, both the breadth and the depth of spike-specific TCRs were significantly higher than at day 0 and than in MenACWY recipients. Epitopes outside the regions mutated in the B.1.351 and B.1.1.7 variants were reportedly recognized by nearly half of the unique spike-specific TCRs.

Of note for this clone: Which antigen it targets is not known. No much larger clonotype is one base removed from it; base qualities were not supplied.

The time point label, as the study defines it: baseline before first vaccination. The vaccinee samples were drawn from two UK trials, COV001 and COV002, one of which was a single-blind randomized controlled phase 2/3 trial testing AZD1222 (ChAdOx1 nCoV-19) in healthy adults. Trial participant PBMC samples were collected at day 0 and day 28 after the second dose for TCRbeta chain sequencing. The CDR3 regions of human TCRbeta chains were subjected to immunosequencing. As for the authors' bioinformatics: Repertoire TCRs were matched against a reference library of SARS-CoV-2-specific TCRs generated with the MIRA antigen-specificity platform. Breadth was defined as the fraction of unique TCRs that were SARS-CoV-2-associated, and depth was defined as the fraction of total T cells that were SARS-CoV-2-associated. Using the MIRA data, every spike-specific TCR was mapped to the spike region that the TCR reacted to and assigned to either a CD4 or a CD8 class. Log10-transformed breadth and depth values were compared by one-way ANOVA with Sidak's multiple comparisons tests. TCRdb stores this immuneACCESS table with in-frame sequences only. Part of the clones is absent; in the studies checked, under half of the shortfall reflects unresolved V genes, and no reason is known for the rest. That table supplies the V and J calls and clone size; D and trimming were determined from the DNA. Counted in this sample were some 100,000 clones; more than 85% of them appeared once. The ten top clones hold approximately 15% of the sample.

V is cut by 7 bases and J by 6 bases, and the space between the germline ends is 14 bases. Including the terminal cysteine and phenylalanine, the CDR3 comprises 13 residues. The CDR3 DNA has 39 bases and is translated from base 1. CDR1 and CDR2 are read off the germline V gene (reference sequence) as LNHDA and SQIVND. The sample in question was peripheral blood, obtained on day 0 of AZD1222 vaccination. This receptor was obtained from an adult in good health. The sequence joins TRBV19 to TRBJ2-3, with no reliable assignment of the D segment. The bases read TGTGCCAGTAAGCCAAAGGGTTCTGATACGCAGTATTTT. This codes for CASKPKGSDTQYF.